These T cell receptor beta chains were read from a single sample in a study of blood T cell repertoires in COVID-19. Only in-frame clones appear in the TCRdb table, and some are missing; sequencing was by immunoSEQ multiplex PCR. The sample records around 300,000 clones, around 86% being singletons. Material for sequencing was peripheral blood. These receptors came from a woman aged 40 to 50 who had recovered from COVID-19. Each CDR3 is given with its conserved first and last residue. The order of the fields is J gene, D gene, V gene, CDR3 DNA, CDR3 protein. D genes are given only for firm matches.

j_gene: TRBJ2-7; d_gene: TRBD2; v_gene: TRBV29-1; CDR3nt: TGCAGCGTTGCCGGCCTAGCGGGCTTCTACGAGCAGTACTTC; CDR3aa: CSVAGLAGFYEQYF
j_gene: TRBJ2-7; d_gene: .; v_gene: TRBV10-3; CDR3nt: TGTGCCATCAGTGAGCCGGGGTCACGGGAATCCTACGAGCAGTACTTC; CDR3aa: CAISEPGSRESYEQYF
j_gene: TRBJ2-3; d_gene: TRBD2; v_gene: TRBV9; CDR3nt: TGTGCCAGCAGCGTAACAGCGGGAGTCACAGATACGCAGTATTTT; CDR3aa: CASSVTAGVTDTQYF
j_gene: TRBJ2-1; d_gene: .; v_gene: TRBV7-8; CDR3nt: TGTGCCAGCAGCCCGACTAGTAGTGAGCAGTTCTTC; CDR3aa: CASSPTSSEQFF
j_gene: TRBJ2-3; d_gene: .; v_gene: TRBV5-1; CDR3nt: TGCGCCAGTCCTCCACTCTACGCGGGGCGGGGCACAGATACGCAGTATTTT; CDR3aa: CASPPLYAGRGTDTQYF
j_gene: TRBJ2-7; d_gene: TRBD2; v_gene: TRBV28; CDR3nt: TGTGCCAGCAGCCCTACTAGCGGGACCTACGAGCAGTACTTC; CDR3aa: CASSPTSGTYEQYF
j_gene: TRBJ2-2; d_gene: TRBD2; v_gene: TRBV5-4; CDR3nt: TGTGCCAGCAGCTTCGAACTAGCGGGACCTAAGAACACCGGGGAGCTGTTTTTT; CDR3aa: CASSFELAGPKNTGELFF
j_gene: TRBJ2-3; d_gene: TRBD1; v_gene: TRBV9; CDR3nt: TGTGCCAGCAGCGGGGGACAGGGGACCACAGATACGCAGTATTTT; CDR3aa: CASSGGQGTTDTQYF
j_gene: TRBJ1-2; d_gene: .; v_gene: TRBV10-3; CDR3nt: TGTGCCATCAGTGACCAGAACTATGGCTACACCTTC; CDR3aa: CAISDQNYGYTF
j_gene: TRBJ2-1; d_gene: TRBD2; v_gene: TRBV2; CDR3nt: TGTGCCAGCAGTGGGACTAGCGGGAGAGCCTACAATGAGCAGTTCTTC; CDR3aa: CASSGTSGRAYNEQFF
j_gene: TRBJ2-1; d_gene: TRBD1; v_gene: TRBV19; CDR3nt: TGTGCCAGTAGTCTCAGGGACAGGGAAAATGAGCAGTTCTTC; CDR3aa: CASSLRDRENEQFF
j_gene: TRBJ1-5; d_gene: TRBD1; v_gene: TRBV3-1/TRBV3-2; CDR3nt: TGTGCCAGCAGCCTAAGGACAGGGAACCAGCCCCAGCATTTT; CDR3aa: CASSLRTGNQPQHF
j_gene: TRBJ2-3; d_gene: .; v_gene: TRBV6-5; CDR3nt: TGTGCCAGCAGTTACACTAATTCGGACACAGATACGCAGTATTTT; CDR3aa: CASSYTNSDTDTQYF
j_gene: TRBJ1-5; d_gene: .; v_gene: TRBV6-5; CDR3nt: TGTGCCAGCAGCCGGACAGTCTTGGGGCCCCAGCATTTT; CDR3aa: CASSRTVLGPQHF
j_gene: TRBJ2-7; d_gene: TRBD2; v_gene: TRBV14; CDR3nt: TGTGCCAGCAGCCAAGGGGAGGGGTACGAGCAGTACTTC; CDR3aa: CASSQGEGYEQYF
j_gene: TRBJ2-1; d_gene: TRBD2; v_gene: TRBV2; CDR3nt: TGTGCCAGCAGCATTACTAGCGGGAACCTAAGGGAGCAGTTCTTC; CDR3aa: CASSITSGNLREQFF
j_gene: TRBJ2-3; d_gene: TRBD1; v_gene: TRBV7-9; CDR3nt: TGTGCCAGCAGGCAAACCGGGACAGGGGTAGATACGCAGTATTTT; CDR3aa: CASRQTGTGVDTQYF